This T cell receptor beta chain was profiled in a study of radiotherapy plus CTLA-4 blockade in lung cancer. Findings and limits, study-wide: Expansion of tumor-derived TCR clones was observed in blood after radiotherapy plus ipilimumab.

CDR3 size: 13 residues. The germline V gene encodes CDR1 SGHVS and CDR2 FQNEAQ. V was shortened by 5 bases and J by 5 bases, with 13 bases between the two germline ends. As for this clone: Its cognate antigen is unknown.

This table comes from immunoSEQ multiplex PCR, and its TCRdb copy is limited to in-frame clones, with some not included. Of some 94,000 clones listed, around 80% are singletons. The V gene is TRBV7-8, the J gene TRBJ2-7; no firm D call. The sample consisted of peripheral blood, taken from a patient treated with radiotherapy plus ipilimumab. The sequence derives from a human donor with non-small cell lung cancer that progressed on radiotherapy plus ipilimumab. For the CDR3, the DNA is TGTGCCAGCAGCCCTCCCCAAAACGACGAGCAGTACTTC. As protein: CASSPPQNDEQYF.